These T cell receptor beta chains were read from a single sample in a study of spatial heterogeneity in lung cancer. TCRdb redid the calling of the 5' RACE reads with MiXCR, one entry per CDR3 protein. The table includes roughly 28,000 distinct CDR3 sequences, 7.1% detected once. The specimen was lung tumor tissue, collected at surgery. Receptors were obtained from a male donor with early-stage non-small cell lung cancer. CDR3s include the opening cysteine and the closing phenylalanine or tryptophan. A D gene is named only where the DNA matches it firmly. Clone size, where shown, is once, few, many, or a class for clones that have expanded.

d_call	v_call	cdr3_length	j_call	clone_size	cdr3_nt	cdr3_aa
NA	TRBV10-3	13	TRBJ1-1	many	TGTGCCATCAGTGAGGCAGAGGGAACTGAAGCTTTCTTT	CAISEAEGTEAFF
TRBD2	TRBV11-2	16	TRBJ2-5	many	TGTGCCAGCAGCTTAGGCGGCGGGGGGGCTGTAGAGACCCAGTACTTC	CASSLGGGGAVETQYF
NA	TRBV6-6	13	TRBJ1-2	many	TGTGCCAGCAGCCCCGGACATAACTATGGCTACACCTTC	CASSPGHNYGYTF
NA	TRBV5-6	16	TRBJ2-3	many	TGTGCCAGCAGCTCCGCGGTCAGGCGTGACGGAGATACGCAGTATTTT	CASSSAVRRDGDTQYF
TRBD2	TRBV4-1	15	TRBJ2-5	many	TGCGCCAGCAGCCAAGGAGCGGGGGGATCAGAGACCCAGTACTTC	CASSQGAGGSETQYF
NA	TRBV5-1	14	TRBJ2-3	few	TGCGCCAGCTATCATAAGGAGGGGACAGATACGCAGTATTTT	CASYHKEGTDTQYF
TRBD1	TRBV7-2	15	TRBJ1-6	many	TGTGCCAGCAGCCCGCGGACAGGGGGCTCTTCACCCCTCCACTTT	CASSPRTGGSSPLHF
NA	TRBV11-2	18	TRBJ2-3	NA	TGTGCCAGCAGCTTAGGTGGGCAGGGCGGTTGGGGGACAGATACGCAGTATTTT	CASSLGGQGGWGTDTQYF
TRBD1	TRBV20-1	11	TRBJ1-2	many	TGCAGTGCAGACAGGGGGGATGGCTACACCTTC	CSADRGDGYTF
NA	TRBV20-1	18	TRBJ2-3	many	TGCAGTGCTAGAGATCAGGTTTTGGGCAGTAAAAGCACAGATACGCAGTATTTT	CSARDQVLGSKSTDTQYF
NA	TRBV24-1	14	TRBJ1-5	few	TGTGCCACCAGTGATCACATGGTAGCTCAGCCCCAGCATTTT	CATSDHMVAQPQHF
TRBD1	TRBV5-6	16	TRBJ1-1	few	TGTGCCAGCAGCTCCGGGACAGGGGGCTGGGACACTGAAGCTTTCTTT	CASSSGTGGWDTEAFF
NA	TRBV7-9	15	TRBJ2-3	many	TGTGCCAGCAGCTTAGTCAGAGGGGGCACAGATACGCAGTATTTT	CASSLVRGGTDTQYF
TRBD1	TRBV20-1	15	TRBJ1-2	many	TGCAGTGCTAGAGATGCCGACAGGGCTAACTATGGCTACACCTTC	CSARDADRANYGYTF
TRBD2	TRBV7-2	16	TRBJ2-5	few	TGTGCCAGCAGCTCCTCTAGCGGGGCGTACCAAGAGACCCAGTACTTC	CASSSSSGAYQETQYF
TRBD1	TRBV5-1	17	TRBJ1-6	many	TGCGCCAGCAGCTCAGAGACGGGACAGCAATTTAAGTTGCCCCTCCACTTT	CASSSETGQQFKLPLHF
NA	TRBV7-8	14	TRBJ2-2	NA	TGTGCCAGCAGCCACGGGTCCGGCCCCGGGGAGCTGTTTTTT	CASSHGSGPGELFF
NA	TRBV28	15	TRBJ1-1	many	TGTGCCAGCAGTTCCAGGACGGGGTGGAACACTGAAGCTTTCTTT	CASSSRTGWNTEAFF